This TCR beta chain was sequenced during a study of blood T cell repertoires in COVID-19. About the research overall: Both acute and convalescent COVID-19 samples were obtained from the United States, Italy and Spain.

The CDR3 contains 15 residues. CDR1 SGDLS and CDR2 YYNGEE come from the germline V gene. V was cut by 1 base and J by 2 bases, with 9 bases left in between. Authors' data handling: How many nucleated cells were present was estimated from reference gene primer amplification. Produced via immunoSEQ multiplex PCR; TCRdb's table is partial and in-frame only. Clone size and V and J calls were adopted from that table, with D and trimming inferred from the DNA. The sample has roughly 200,000 clones, 70% to 90% seen once; the top ten hold around 3%. J is TRBJ2-2 and V is TRBV9; D uncertain. The specimen was peripheral blood. The sequence derives from a middle-aged man with active or convalescent COVID-19. The CDR3 DNA sequence: TGTGCCAGCAGCGTAAGCAATCGCAACACCGGGGAGCTGTTTTTT. Protein: CASSVSNRNTGELFF.